This T cell receptor (beta chain) came from a study of metastatic and nonmetastatic thyroid tumors. Study summary: For malignant and benign thyroid patients, tumor or nodule tissue and blood were the sources whose repertoires were compared.

The germline gives CDR1 SGHRS, CDR2 YFSETQ. The trim removed 5 bases at V and 1 base at J, leaving 4 bases unmatched. CDR3 length: 14 residues. No patient received treatment before thyroid surgery. Original processing methods: Researchers built a distant-metastasis classifier for papillary thyroid cancer that drew on CDR3 differences across clinicopathological groups. TCRdb re-called the PCR reads with MiXCR. TCRdb, rather than the study authors, made the V and J calls. The sample records several thousand clones, about 30% being singletons. In regard to this clone: As yet, its antigen is unknown.

Study-wide points: Benign nodules were reported to have significantly lower TCR beta diversity than malignant thyroid tumors, in blood and tumor.

The sample taken for sequencing was adjacent normal tissue. The receptor was isolated from a female donor with papillary thyroid cancer or a benign thyroid nodule (not recorded which). Some clones in this sample may be carry-over from other donors' samples. The chain has TRBV5-1 and TRBJ2-7, with 9 bases matching TRBD1. The CDR3 DNA sequence: TGCGCCAGCAGGAGACAGGGGGGTTCCTACGAGCAGTACTTC. Translated: CASRRQGGSYEQYF.